This TCR beta chain was retrieved from a study of T cells in localized non-small cell lung cancer. Study results and caveats: Exceeding tumor, uninvolved adjacent lung had the highest T cell clonality. The appearance of a median approximately 57 of the top 100 tumor clones was seen in adjacent lung.

Some clones are missing from TCRdb's copy, which holds only in-frame ones; the method was immunoSEQ multiplex PCR. The sample holds roughly 61,000 clones, about four fifths seen once. V trimming: 6 bases; J trimming: 8 bases; junction bases outside the gene matches: 10. Germline lookup yields CDR1 SGHNT and CDR2 YYREEE (reference sequence). This CDR3 spans 16 amino acids. Concerning this clone: The antigen remains undetermined.

This sequence joins TRBV5-4 and TRBJ2-2, with TRBD2 identical over 13 bases. Sequenced material: PBMCs, taken before any cancer treatment. The TCR originated in a man aged 40 to 70 with stage II lung adenocarcinoma. Here the CDR3 reads CASTPGLAGVAGELFF. The CDR3 nucleotides are TGTGCCAGCACCCCAGGACTAGCGGGAGTAGCGGGGGAGCTGTTTTTT.